This T cell receptor beta chain was sequenced for a study of CD4+ T cells in melanoma. Clones were read by immunoSEQ multiplex PCR, and TCRdb kept only the in-frame ones, dropping some. The repertoire holds about 140,000 clones, with roughly 91% as singletons. Only one count was recorded for this clone. With V trimmed by 4 bases and J by 5 bases, 9 bases remained unmatched. The CDR3 loop spans 15 amino acids. The germline CDR1 and CDR2 sequences are LNHDA and SQIVND (reference sequence). The origin of this receptor is a human donor with melanoma. The J gene is TRBJ2-5, the V gene TRBV19; 8 bases agree with TRBD1. The CDR3 reads CASSTGGAGKETQYF. The CDR3 DNA is TGTGCCAGTAGTACAGGGGGCGCGGGCAAGGAGACCCAGTACTTC.